What follows is one TCR beta chain and its context. What antigen it recognizes has not been identified. Nothing much larger sits one base from this clone, and base qualities are not available. TRB repertoires were amplified using about 230-500 ng of genomic DNA isolated from blood. From the cysteine through the phenylalanine, the CDR3 covers 13 amino acids. The retained sequence is limited to the CDR3, 39 bases, with the frame set at the first base. CDR1 MNHEY and CDR2 SMNVEV are derived from the germline V gene (reference sequence). After removal of 6 bases from V and 6 bases from J, the junction retains 6 bases not matched to a gene. The sample comes from a study of T and B cells in COVID-19 patients (dated by TCRdb to 2018 to 2020). Study-wide context: Using TRB and IGH repertoire sequencing of peripheral blood, the study characterized adaptive immunity in COVID-19 patients who had active infection or had recovered. The recovered cohort had a median age of about 34 years, compared with approximately 70 years in the active-infection cohort. Comorbidities linked to unfavorable COVID-19 outcome were present in about 90% of the roughly 20 patients in the active-infection cohort. In the active-infection cohort, about 65% of the roughly 20 patients were critically ill and required mechanical ventilation or ECMO. Because samples were available both during active disease and after recovery, a couple of patients were counted in both the recovered and the active cohorts. For the repertoire analyses, the comparison was an age-matched reference group of about 40 healthy donors who were negative for COVID-19 antibodies. As many as 9 follow-up blood samples were collected from each patient, and in some individuals these samples spanned different disease stages. A recovered cohort included some 19 patients who provided some 22 samples, and most of these patients had mild to moderate COVID-19 treated on an outpatient basis. The repository of TCR and BCR sequences included just under 70 time points from 37 patients, and more than 7 million TCR sequences were analysed.

Study-wide findings and limitations: The cohort was judged too small for assessing how HLA contributes to COVID-19 susceptibility or severity. Few blood samples were available from mildly ill patients while symptoms were present or from severe cases at early time points. Strongly skewed TRBV/TRBJ gene usage was reported in patients with COVID-19. TRB repertoires were found to be highly clonal in active COVID-19, whereas diversity and richness at recovery were found to rise above healthy donor levels. The recovered cohort had 2,000 to 3,000 exclusive TCR clusters, including around 30 low-pGen clusters. The reported TCR clusters were said to need prospective validation before any clinical use. Specific T cell subsets (CD4+/Treg/CD8+) and sorted SARS-CoV-2-responsive or tetramer+ T cells had not yet been sequenced, with those experiments still ongoing.

Sequencing instrument: Illumina MiSeq. Multiplex PCR with BIOMED2 TRB-A/B primer pools was used to amplify the TRB rearrangements. Illumina-compatible adapters and 7-nucleotide sample barcodes were added to the amplicons in two consecutive PCRs. Phusion HS II polymerase was used for all library PCRs. The amplicons were purified from gel with the NucleoSpin Gel and PCR Clean-up kit, measured on Qubit, and then pooled at 4 to 5 nM. Before Illumina next-generation sequencing, the quality of the amplicon pool was assessed on an Agilent 2100 Bioanalyzer. The authors' analysis ran thus. Annotation of TRB rearrangements was done in MiXCR 3.0.8 with the default MiXCR reference library. Non-productive reads and sequences with fewer than 2 reads were removed, and each unique CDR3 nucleotide sequence was counted as one clone. Clonality, diversity, richness and V-J gene usage were calculated in R 3.5.1. GLIPH2 was used for TCR clustering by CDR3 similarity, and generation probabilities were calculated by OLGA. GLIPH2 clusters were kept only when the clusters contained at least four unique TCR clonotypes present in at least three individuals. The public sequencing data were trimmed at Q25 with fastp and processed into clonotypes with MiXCR by TCRdb, which kept only in-frame beta chains. Each record represents a unique CDR3 protein, reported with the most common genes and DNA among its rows. The V and J calls reflect TCRdb's pipeline rather than the authors' work. Present in this sample are 24,000 or so distinct CDR3 sequences, 30% to 35% of which were seen just once. Of the sample, about 1.5% falls within the top ten clones.

This clonotype was obtained from a human donor who had recovered from COVID-19. The chain is encoded by TRBV27 joined to TRBJ1-2, with 8 junctional bases fitting TRBD1. The sequenced sample consisted of blood. CDR3 reads: CASSRGQGHGYTF. The sequenced DNA: TGTGCCAGCAGCCGAGGACAGGGACATGGCTACACCTTC.